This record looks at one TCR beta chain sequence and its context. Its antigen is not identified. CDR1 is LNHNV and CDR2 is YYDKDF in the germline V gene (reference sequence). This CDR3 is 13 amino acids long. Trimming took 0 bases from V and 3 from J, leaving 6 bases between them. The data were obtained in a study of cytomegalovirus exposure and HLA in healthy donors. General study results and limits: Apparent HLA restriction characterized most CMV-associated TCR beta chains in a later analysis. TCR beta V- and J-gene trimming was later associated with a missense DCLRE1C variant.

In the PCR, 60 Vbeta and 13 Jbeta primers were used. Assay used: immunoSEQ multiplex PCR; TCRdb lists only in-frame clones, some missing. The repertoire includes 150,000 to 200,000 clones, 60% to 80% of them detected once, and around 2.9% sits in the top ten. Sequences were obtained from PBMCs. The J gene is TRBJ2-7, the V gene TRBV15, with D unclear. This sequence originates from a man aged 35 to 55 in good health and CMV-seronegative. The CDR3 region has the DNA TGTGCCACCAGCAGAGACGGTCTCTACGAGCAGTACTTC. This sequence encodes CATSRDGLYEQYF.